This TCR beta chain was identified in a study of T cells in Graves' hyperthyroidism and ophthalmopathy. Study outcomes and limitations: Model output signaled ophthalmopathy a median roughly 6.1 months ahead of onset. From stable hyperthyroidism, ophthalmopathy was set apart by a 13 V-J model.

Using RNA transcripts as the source, TCR beta CDR3 regions were amplified. The primer set for the first-round RT-PCR of the TCR CDR3 was HTBI. TCRdb re-derived calls from the multiplex PCR reads in MiXCR, one entry per CDR3 protein. The table has some 800,000 distinct CDR3 sequences, around 38% seen once. The CDR3 is 13 residues long. Trimming left V 1 base short and J 3 bases short, with 6 bases between. The germline CDR1 and CDR2 sequences are SGHAT and FQNNGV. As regards this clonotype: The antigen remains undetermined.

Sequenced: blood. This rearrangement joins TRBV11-2 to TRBJ1-2; D unresolved. The sequence was obtained from a man younger than 35 with Graves' hyperthyroidism. This CDR3 is CASSLVADYGYTF. CDR3 nucleotides: TGTGCCAGCAGCTTAGTTGCAGACTATGGCTACACCTTC.